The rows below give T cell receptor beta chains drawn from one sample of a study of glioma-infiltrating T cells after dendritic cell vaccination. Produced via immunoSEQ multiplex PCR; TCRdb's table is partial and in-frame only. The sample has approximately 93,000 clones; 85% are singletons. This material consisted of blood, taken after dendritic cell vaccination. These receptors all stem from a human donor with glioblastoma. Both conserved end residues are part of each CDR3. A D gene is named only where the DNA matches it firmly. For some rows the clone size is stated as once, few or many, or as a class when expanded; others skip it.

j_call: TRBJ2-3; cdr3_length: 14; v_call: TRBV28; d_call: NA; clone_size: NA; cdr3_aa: CASTLDQGTDTQYF; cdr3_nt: TGTGCCAGCACCTTAGACCAGGGCACAGATACGCAGTATTTT
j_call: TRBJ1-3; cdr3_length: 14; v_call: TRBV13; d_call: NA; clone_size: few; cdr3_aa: CASSPWETGNTIYF; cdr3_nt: TGTGCCAGCAGCCCCTGGGAGACGGGAAACACCATATATTTT
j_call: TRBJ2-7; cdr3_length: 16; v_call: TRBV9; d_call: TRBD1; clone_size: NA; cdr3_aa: CASSEGTGAAGYEQYF; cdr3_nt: TGTGCCAGCAGCGAGGGGACAGGGGCCGCGGGCTACGAGCAGTACTTC
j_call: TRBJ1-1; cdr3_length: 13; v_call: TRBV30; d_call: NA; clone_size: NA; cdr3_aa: CAFAWGPNTEAFF; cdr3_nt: TGTGCCTTCGCGTGGGGGCCGAACACTGAAGCTTTCTTT
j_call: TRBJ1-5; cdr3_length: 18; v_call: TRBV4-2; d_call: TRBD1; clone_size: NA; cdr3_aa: CASSQVGGTANSNQPQHF; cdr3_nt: TGTGCCAGCAGCCAAGTAGGGGGGACAGCAAATAGCAATCAGCCCCAGCATTTT
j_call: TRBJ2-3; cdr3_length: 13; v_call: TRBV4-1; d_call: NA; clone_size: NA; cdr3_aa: CASSQGTLMTQYF; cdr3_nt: TGCGCCAGCAGCCAAGGGACTCTTATGACGCAGTATTTT
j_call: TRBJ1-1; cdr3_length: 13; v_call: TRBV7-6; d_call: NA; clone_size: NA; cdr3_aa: CASSLQSNTEAFF; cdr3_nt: TGTGCCAGCAGCTTACAATCGAACACTGAAGCTTTCTTT
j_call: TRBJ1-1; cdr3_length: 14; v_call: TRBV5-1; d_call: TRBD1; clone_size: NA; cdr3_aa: CASSGGTGYTEAFF; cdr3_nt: TGCGCCAGCAGCGGTGGGACAGGGTACACTGAAGCTTTCTTT
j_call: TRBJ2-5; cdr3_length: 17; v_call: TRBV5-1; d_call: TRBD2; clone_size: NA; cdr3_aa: CASSPGVAGTTRETQYF; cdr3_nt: TGCGCCAGCAGCCCAGGCGTAGCGGGAACTACCCGGGAGACCCAGTACTTC
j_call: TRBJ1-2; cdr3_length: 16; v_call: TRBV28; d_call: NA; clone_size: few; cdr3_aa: CASSFPPHRLGYGYTF; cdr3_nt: TGTGCCAGCAGTTTTCCCCCTCACAGGTTGGGGTATGGCTACACCTTC
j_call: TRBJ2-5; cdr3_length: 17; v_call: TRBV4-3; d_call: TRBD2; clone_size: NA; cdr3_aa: CASSQERRGGAWETQYF; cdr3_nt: TGCGCCAGCAGCCAAGAGCGTCGCGGGGGGGCGTGGGAGACCCAGTACTTC
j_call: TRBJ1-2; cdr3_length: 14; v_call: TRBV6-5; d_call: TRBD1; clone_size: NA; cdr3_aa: CASSPGQGGYGYTF; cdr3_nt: TGTGCCAGCAGTCCGGGACAGGGAGGCTATGGCTACACCTTC
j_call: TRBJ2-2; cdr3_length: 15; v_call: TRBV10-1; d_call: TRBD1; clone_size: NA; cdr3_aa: CATNRQGELTGELFF; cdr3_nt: TGCGCCACTAACAGACAGGGGGAACTCACCGGGGAGCTGTTTTTT
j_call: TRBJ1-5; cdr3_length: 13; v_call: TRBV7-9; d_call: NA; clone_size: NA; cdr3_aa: CASSLSGDQPQHF; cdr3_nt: TGTGCCAGCAGCTTAAGCGGGGATCAGCCCCAGCATTTT
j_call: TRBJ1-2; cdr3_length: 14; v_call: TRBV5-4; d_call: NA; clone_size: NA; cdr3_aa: CASSFRDQGNGYTF; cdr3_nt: TGTGCCAGCAGCTTTAGGGACCAGGGGAATGGCTACACCTTC
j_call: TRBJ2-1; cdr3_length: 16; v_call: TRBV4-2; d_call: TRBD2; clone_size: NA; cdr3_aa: CASSQEPSGRAGEQFF; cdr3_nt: TGTGCCAGCAGCCAAGAACCCAGCGGGAGGGCAGGTGAGCAGTTCTTC
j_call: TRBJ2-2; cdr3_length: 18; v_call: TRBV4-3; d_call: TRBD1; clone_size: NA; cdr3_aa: CASSQDGGQGVSAGELFF; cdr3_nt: TGCGCCAGCAGCCAAGATGGGGGACAGGGGGTATCGGCCGGGGAGCTGTTTTTT
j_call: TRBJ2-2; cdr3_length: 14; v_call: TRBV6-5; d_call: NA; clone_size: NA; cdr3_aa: CASSYSKGPGELFF; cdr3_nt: TGTGCCAGCAGTTACTCGAAGGGGCCCGGGGAGCTGTTTTTT
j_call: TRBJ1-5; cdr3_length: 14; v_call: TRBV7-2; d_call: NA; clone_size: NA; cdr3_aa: CASSLAGDNQPQHF; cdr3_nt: TGTGCCAGCAGCTTAGCAGGGGACAATCAGCCCCAGCATTTT
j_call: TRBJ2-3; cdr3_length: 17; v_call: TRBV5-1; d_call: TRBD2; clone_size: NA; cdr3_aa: CASSFLLAGVGTDTQYF; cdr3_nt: TGCGCCAGCAGCTTTCTCCTAGCGGGAGTGGGCACAGATACGCAGTATTTT
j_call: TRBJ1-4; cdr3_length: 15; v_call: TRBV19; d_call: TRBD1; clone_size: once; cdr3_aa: CASTQQGASPEKLFF; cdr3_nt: TGTGCCAGTACCCAGCAGGGGGCAAGTCCTGAAAAACTGTTTTTT
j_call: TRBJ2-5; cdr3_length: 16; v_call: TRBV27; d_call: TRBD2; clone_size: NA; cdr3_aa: CASSGGTSRYQETQYF; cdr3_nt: TGTGCCAGCAGTGGGGGGACTAGCCGATATCAAGAGACCCAGTACTTC
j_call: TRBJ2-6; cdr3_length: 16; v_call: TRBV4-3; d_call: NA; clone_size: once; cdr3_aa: CASSQDSSSGANVLTF; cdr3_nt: TGCGCCAGCAGCCAAGATAGCAGCTCTGGGGCCAACGTCCTGACTTTC
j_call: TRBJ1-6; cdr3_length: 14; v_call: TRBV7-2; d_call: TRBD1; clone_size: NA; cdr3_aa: CASSQRTGSSPLHF; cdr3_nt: TGTGCCAGCAGCCAAAGGACAGGTAGCTCACCCCTCCACTTT
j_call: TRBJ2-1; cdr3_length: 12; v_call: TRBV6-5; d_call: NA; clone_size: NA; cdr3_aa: CASSYRGNEQFF; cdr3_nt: TGTGCCAGCAGTTACCGGGGTAATGAGCAGTTCTTC
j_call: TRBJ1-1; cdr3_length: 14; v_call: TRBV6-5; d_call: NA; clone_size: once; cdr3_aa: CASSYADTNTEAFF; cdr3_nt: TGTGCCAGCAGTTACGCGGACACGAACACTGAAGCTTTCTTT
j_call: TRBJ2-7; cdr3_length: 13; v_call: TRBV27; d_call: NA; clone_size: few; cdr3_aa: CASSLWAGSEQYF; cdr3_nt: TGTGCCAGCAGTTTATGGGCAGGCAGTGAGCAGTACTTC